The 15 T cell receptor beta chains in this list originate from one sample, sequenced in a study of siplizumab effects on memory and regulatory T cells. Sequenced by immunoSEQ multiplex PCR; TCRdb stores in-frame clones only, minus some. Of about 82,000 clones listed, 87% are singletons. The sequencing input was Tregs sorted from blood. All receptors derive from a human donor in good health.

V usage is TRBV19 and J usage is TRBJ1-5; D is ambiguous. The germline V gene encodes CDR1 LNHDA and CDR2 SQIVND (reference sequence). V dropped 4 bases and J dropped 0 bases, with 7 bases sitting between them. The CDR3 is made up of 14 amino acids. The CDR3 sequence: CASSTQYSNQPQHF. The DNA of the CDR3 is TGTGCCAGTAGTACTCAATATAGCAATCAGCCCCAGCATTTT. The whole variable domain, filled in from reference TRBV19 and TRBJ1-5, reads DGGITQSPKYLFRKEGQNVTLSCEQNLNHDAMYWYRQDPGQGLRLIYYSQIVNDFQKGDIAEGYSVSREKKESFPLTVTSAQKNPTAFYLCASSTQYSNQPQHFGDGTRLSIL.

The rearrangement uses TRBV18 and TRBJ1-1; unclear D gene. V dropped 0 bases and J dropped 0 bases, with 11 bases sitting between them. CDR1 and CDR2 (germline): KGHSH, LQKENI. The CDR3 runs 16 residues. The DNA of the CDR3 is TGTGCCAGCTCACCACCGAGCGGCCGATTGAACACTGAAGCTTTCTTT. Amino acids: CASSPPSGRLNTEAFF.

The chain combines TRBV11-2 with TRBJ1-2; unclear D gene. V was pared by 4 bases and J by 7 bases, with 13 bases between. The CDR3 is 13 residues long. Germline V CDR1 and CDR2: SGHAT, FQNNGV. The CDR3: CASSSLSWSGYTF. The CDR3 DNA follows: TGTGCCAGCAGCTCTTTAAGCTGGTCTGGCTACACCTTC.

This clone was picked up many times. This sequence joins TRBV10-1 and TRBJ1-6; D call uncertain. V lost 4 bases, J lost 7 bases, and 8 bases lay in between. Germline V gene sequence: CDR1 WNHNN, CDR2 SYGVQD (reference sequence). The CDR3 has 13 amino acids. Here the CDR3 DNA reads TGCGCCAGCAGTGCACAGAAAAATTCACCCCTCCACTTT. Translated, it gives CASSAQKNSPLHF.

Only one count was recorded for this clone. The CDR3 sequence is CASSPSNRGIPDTQYF. In DNA, the CDR3 is TGTGCCAGCAGTCCATCGAACAGGGGAATCCCAGATACGCAGTATTTT. The rearrangement uses TRBV27 and TRBJ2-3; 7 bases agree with TRBD1. CDR3 length equals 16 residues. V lost 5 bases and J lost 4; bases outside the gene matches: 12. Germline assignment: CDR1 MNHEY and CDR2 SMNVEV (reference sequence).

The chain is built from TRBV5-1 and TRBJ2-5; D gene ambiguous. Germline V gene sequence: CDR1 SGHRS, CDR2 YFSETQ. The CDR3 has 13 residues. Trimming took off 0 bases at V and 2 bases at J, with 5 bases between the two ends. As DNA, the CDR3 is TGCGCCAGCAGCTTGGTTTGGCAAGAGACCCAGTACTTC. The encoded protein is CASSLVWQETQYF.

This sequence joins TRBV20-1 and TRBJ1-1, with D tentatively TRBD1 (5 bases). This CDR3 is 11 amino acids long. Germline CDR1 reads DFQATT; CDR2 reads SNEGSKA (reference sequence). V was clipped by 6 bases and J by 12 bases, with 17 bases between them. The CDR3 here is CSATTRTLTFF. The CDR3, as DNA: TGCAGTGCCACCACACGGACACTGACTTTCTTT.

The chain links TRBV6-5 to TRBJ1-1, with D uncertain. With 10 bases removed from V and 1 base from J, the gap between germline ends came to 10 bases. The CDR3 consists of 12 residues. Germline lookup yields CDR1 MNHEY and CDR2 SVGAGI. Here the CDR3 reads CAIFRANTEAFF. The CDR3 DNA reads TGTGCCATATTCCGGGCGAACACTGAAGCTTTCTTT.

By proportion, this clone is medium-sized (0.01 to 0.1%). This chain links TRBV10-3 with TRBJ2-6; D not resolved. Germline V gene data show CDR1 as ENHRY and CDR2 as SYGVKD. The CDR3 covers 14 residues. Trimming removed 11 bases at V and 3 bases at J, with 14 bases between. CDR3 bases: TGTGCCGCCTCGTCGGCCGGTGGGGCCAACGTCCTGACTTTC. This sequence encodes CAASSAGGANVLTF.

J is TRBJ2-5 and V is TRBV5-1, with TRBD2 as a possible D gene (6 bases). The germline V and J ends were trimmed by 7 bases and 5 bases, with 15 bases remaining between them. CDR3 length: 13 amino acids. Germline values: CDR1 SGHRS, CDR2 YFSETQ. CDR3 nucleotides: TGCGCCAGCGCAAACCTTGGGGGGGAGACCCAGTACTTC. This gives the protein CASANLGGETQYF.

The genes are TRBV5-6 and TRBJ2-7; 9 positions match TRBD1. V trimming: 4 bases; J trimming: 4 bases; junction bases outside the gene matches: 9. CDR3 length equals 15 residues. Germline values: CDR1 SGHDT, CDR2 YYEEEE. DNA of the CDR3: TGTGCCAGCAGCATCGGGACAGGGAAAGGGTACGAGCAGTACTTC. Encoded protein: CASSIGTGKGYEQYF.

The V gene is TRBV19, the J gene TRBJ2-1; D possibly uses TRBD1 or TRBD2 (6 bases each). With 3 bases removed from V and 5 bases from J, the gap between germline ends came to 20 bases. The CDR3 sequence is 17 residues long. Germline V gene lookup returns CDR1 LNHDA and CDR2 SQIVND (reference sequence). DNA of the CDR3: TGTGCCAGTAGTATGTTGGTTTCGGGGGCCAGGGACAATGAGCAGTTCTTC. Its translation: CASSMLVSGARDNEQFF.

DNA for the CDR3: TGTGCCAGCAGCTCCCGAGGGGGGCTATACACCGGGGAGCTGTTTTTT. Amino acid sequence: CASSSRGGLYTGELFF. The chain couples TRBV7-9 to TRBJ2-2; perhaps D is TRBD1 or TRBD2 (6 bases each). Germline CDR1 SEHNR, CDR2 FQNEAQ (reference sequence). This CDR3 region has 16 residues. With 4 bases removed from V and 3 bases from J, the gap between germline ends came to 15 bases.

The V call is TRBV5-6, the J call TRBJ2-3; D uncertain. From germline, CDR1 is SGHDT and CDR2 YYEEEE. Trimming left V 4 bases short and J 1 base short, with 7 bases between. There are 13 residues in the CDR3. The CDR3 region has the DNA TGTGCCAGCAGCCTCAGACGCACAGATACGCAGTATTTT. Its translation is CASSLRRTDTQYF.

The chain carries TRBV6-5 and TRBJ1-6; 7 bases match TRBD1. V shed 0 bases, J shed 12 bases, and the junction held 8 bases outside the gene matches. Germline lookup yields CDR1 MNHEY and CDR2 SVGAGI. The CDR3 runs 15 residues. CDR3 amino acids: CASSYSTGSKLPLHF. CDR3 nucleotides: TGTGCCAGCAGTTACTCGACAGGGTCGAAATTACCCCTCCACTTT.